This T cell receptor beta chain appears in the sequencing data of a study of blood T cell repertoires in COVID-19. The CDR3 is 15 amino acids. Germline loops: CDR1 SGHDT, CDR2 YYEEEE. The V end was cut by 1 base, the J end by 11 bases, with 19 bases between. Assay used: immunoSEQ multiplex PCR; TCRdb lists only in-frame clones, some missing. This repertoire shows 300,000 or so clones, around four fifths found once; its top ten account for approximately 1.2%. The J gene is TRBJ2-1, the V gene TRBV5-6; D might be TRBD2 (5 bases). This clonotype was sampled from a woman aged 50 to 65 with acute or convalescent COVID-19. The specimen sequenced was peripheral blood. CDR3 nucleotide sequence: TGTGCCAGCAGCTTGCGTGCGGGTGACAATGAGAAGCAGTTCTTC. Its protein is CASSLRAGDNEKQFF.